The 23 T cell receptor beta chains listed next were all sequenced from one sample in a study of regulatory T cells in long-lasting Graves disease. According to the study, TCR beta libraries were built with iRepertoire HTBI primers and CDR3-region Arm-PCR. TCRdb redid the calling of the multiplex PCR reads with MiXCR, one entry per CDR3 protein. In the table there are roughly 300,000 distinct CDR3 sequences, under 25% of which are singletons. The time point was: persistent/refractory GD, antithyroid drugs over 5 years with positive TRAb. PBMC-derived RNA was used for the TCR library. The starting material was peripheral blood mononuclear cells (PBMCs), obtained when the disease was refractory, from a patient treated with antithyroid drugs. These TCRs come from a female donor with Graves disease.

This clonotype appeared a few times. The chain combines TRBV7-2 with TRBJ1-3; a possible D gene is TRBD1 (5 bases). V was pared by 1 base and J by 1 base, with 14 bases between. The germline V gene has CDR1 SGHTA and CDR2 FQGNSA. The CDR3 length is 17 residues. The CDR3: CASSLEPGQWSGNTIYF. CDR3 in DNA: TGTGCCAGCAGCTTAGAACCGGGGCAATGGTCTGGAAACACCATATATTTT.

This clonotype came up a few times. This chain joins TRBV19 and TRBJ2-5; 10 nucleotides align to TRBD2. Germline V lookup: CDR1 LNHDA, CDR2 SQIVND (reference sequence). The CDR3 is 13 residues long. J lost 2 bases, V lost 8 bases, and 2 bases had no gene match. As DNA, the CDR3 is TGTGCCAGTGCTAGCGGGAGACAAGAGACCCAGTACTTC. It codes for CASASGRQETQYF.

V is TRBV29-1 and J is TRBJ2-2; D ambiguous. The CDR3 covers 13 residues. Trimming pared 3 bases from V and 9 bases from J, leaving 14 bases between. Germline CDR1 is SQVTM and CDR2 is ANQGSEA. CDR3 sequence reads: CSVELQLARELFF. CDR3 sequence (DNA): TGCAGCGTTGAGTTACAGCTCGCCAGGGAGCTGTTTTTT.

The V gene is TRBV5-1, the J gene TRBJ2-2, with 7 bases matching TRBD2. Losses at the gene ends were 2 bases for V and 3 bases for J; bases not matched to a gene: 4. The CDR3 is 15 residues long. Germline assignment: CDR1 SGHRS and CDR2 YFSETQ. The CDR3 is CASSLTGGHTGELFF. CDR3 coding DNA: TGCGCCAGCAGCTTAACGGGAGGCCACACCGGGGAGCTGTTTTTT.

This clonotype was observed at least ten times. The rearrangement uses TRBV4-2 and TRBJ1-1; D unresolved. CDR3 length: 14 residues. CDR1 is LGHNA and CDR2 is YNFKEQ in the germline V gene. V lost 3 bases and J lost 0, with 8 bases in between. In DNA, the CDR3 is TGTGCCAGCAGCCAGATGCACCTGAACACTGAAGCTTTCTTT. As protein: CASSQMHLNTEAFF.

This chain connects TRBV27 to TRBJ2-2; no clear D. CDR3 length: 13 residues. Germline CDR1 reads MNHEY; CDR2 reads SMNVEV (reference sequence). Deletions cut 6 bases from V and 0 bases from J, with 5 bases between. This chain's CDR3 is CASRQTNTGELFF. Here the CDR3 DNA reads TGTGCCAGCAGGCAAACGAACACCGGGGAGCTGTTTTTT.

In this sample, this clonotype turned up a few times. The chain employs TRBV12-3 or TRBV12-4 and TRBJ2-7, with 16 bases lining up with TRBD2. The length of the CDR3 is 16 residues. J was trimmed by 7 bases and V by 0 bases; bases with no gene match: 3. CDR3 in amino acids: CASSLAGLAGGVEQYF. CDR3 coding DNA: TGTGCCAGCAGTTTAGCGGGACTAGCGGGAGGGGTGGAGCAGTACTTC.

In its sample, this clonotype was seen many times. The CDR3 DNA follows: TGTGCCAGCACCCAAAATGGGGGAGTTAACTATGGCTACACCTTC. Translation: CASTQNGGVNYGYTF. The chain uses TRBV27 and TRBJ1-2, with D possibly being TRBD1 (5 bases). V gave up 7 bases and J gave up 1 base, with 16 bases separating them. Germline-derived CDR1 and CDR2 are MNHEY and SMNVEV (reference sequence). CDR3 length: 15 residues.

In this sample, this clonotype turned up many times. The J gene is TRBJ2-5, the V gene TRBV3-1, with a tentative D call TRBD1 (6 bases). CDR1 is LGHDT and CDR2 is YNNKEL in the germline V gene (reference sequence). Trimming cost V 5 bases and J 5 bases, with 18 bases left between them. The CDR3 contains 15 residues. In nucleotides, the CDR3 is TGTGCCAGCAGCAACCGACAGGATGGCGCGGAGACCCAGTACTTC. The encoded protein is CASSNRQDGAETQYF.

This clonotype was seen a handful of times. The gene calls are TRBV4-3 and TRBJ2-2; D is uncertain. V lost 0 bases, J lost 9 bases, and 8 bases lay in between. Germline assignment: CDR1 LGHNA and CDR2 YSLEER. This CDR3 has 13 residues. The CDR3 coding sequence is TGCGCCAGCAGCCAAGATCTCGGGCGGGAGCTGTTTTTT. As protein: CASSQDLGRELFF.

This clonotype appeared a single time. This chain joins TRBV10-3 and TRBJ1-5; D uncertain. The length of the CDR3 is 14 residues. V was clipped by 6 bases and J by 0 bases, with 9 bases between them. Germline CDR1 is ENHRY and CDR2 is SYGVKD. In DNA form, the CDR3 reads TGTGCCATCAGGCCCGACGCTAGCAATCAGCCCCAGCATTTT. It specifies CAIRPDASNQPQHF.

This clonotype was counted many times. The rearrangement uses TRBV6-1 and TRBJ1-5, with a weak D call TRBD1 (6 bases). The CDR3 consists of 15 residues. Trimming removed 6 bases at V and 4 bases at J, with 16 bases between. The germline V gene has CDR1 MNHNS and CDR2 SASEGT. This CDR3 is CASRRTAEFNQPQHF. The CDR3 DNA sequence: TGTGCCAGCAGACGGACAGCGGAATTTAATCAGCCCCAGCATTTT.

The gene calls are TRBV7-2 and TRBJ2-3; maybe TRBD1 (6 bases). CDR3 length equals 13 residues. CDR1 and CDR2 (germline): SGHTA, FQGNSA. V was clipped by 7 bases and J by 1 base, with 9 bases between them. The CDR3 nucleotides are TGTGCCAGCAATCCAGGGGGCACAGATACGCAGTATTTT. As protein: CASNPGGTDTQYF.

This clonotype was detected ten times or more. The J gene is TRBJ1-4, the V gene TRBV6-1, with TRBD1 as a possible D gene (5 bases). The CDR3 is 15 amino acids. V shed 5 bases and J shed 2 bases, with 12 bases lying between them. Germline CDR1 reads MNHNS; CDR2 reads SASEGT. CDR3 sequence: CASSTPTATNEKLFF. CDR3 bases: TGTGCCAGCAGTACACCGACAGCGACTAATGAAAAACTGTTTTTT.

This clonotype was counted between two and nine times. This sequence joins TRBV29-1 and TRBJ2-1, with TRBD1 as a possible D gene (6 bases). Germline V gives CDR1 SQVTM, CDR2 ANQGSEA. V shed 1 base and J shed 5 bases, with 15 bases lying between them. CDR3 length: 15 residues. CDR3 sequence reads: CSVEVPGDEDNEQFF. CDR3 sequence (DNA): TGCAGCGTTGAAGTCCCAGGGGACGAAGACAATGAGCAGTTCTTC.

In nucleotides, the CDR3 is TGCAGTGCTAGAGATTGGGGGGGGGTGAACACTGAAGCTTTCTTT. It codes for CSARDWGGVNTEAFF. The chain joins TRBV20-1 to TRBJ1-1; D is possibly TRBD1 (5 bases). CDR1 and CDR2 (germline): DFQATT, SNEGSKA (reference sequence). The CDR3 spans 15 residues. With 0 bases removed from V and 0 bases from J, the gap between germline ends came to 11 bases.

The gene calls are TRBV5-1 and TRBJ1-1; 12 bases agree with TRBD1. The CDR3 is 18 amino acids. Germline CDR1 and CDR2: SGHRS and YFSETQ. Unmatched junction bases numbered 19, after V lost 2 bases and J lost 11 bases. CDR3 protein: CASSFTANWGTGGASAFF. As DNA, the CDR3 is TGCGCCAGCAGCTTTACCGCCAATTGGGGGACAGGGGGCGCGTCGGCTTTCTTT.

This clonotype was observed at least ten times. This chain connects TRBV6-2 or TRBV6-3 to TRBJ1-1, with TRBD1 matching over 7 bases. This CDR3 spans 16 amino acids. The germline V gene has CDR1 MNHEY and CDR2 SVGEGT. The ends lost 6 bases at V and 1 base at J; junction bases unmatched: 11. CDR3: CASRPPGGQANTEAFF. CDR3 in DNA: TGTGCCAGCAGACCCCCCGGCGGACAGGCGAACACTGAAGCTTTCTTT.

The sample holds a few counts of this clonotype. The rearrangement uses TRBV2 and TRBJ2-1; possibly TRBD2 for D (5 bases). Germline V gene data show CDR1 as SNHLY and CDR2 as FYNNEI. This CDR3 is 14 amino acids long. CDR3 region: CDSTDYLSYNEQFF. CDR3 DNA: TGTGATAGCACCGACTATCTCTCCTACAATGAGCAGTTCTTC.

V is TRBV2 and J is TRBJ2-3; D may be TRBD2 (6 bases). V lost 8 bases and J 2 bases, leaving 14 bases between the germline ends. The CDR3 length is 14 residues. The germline V gene encodes CDR1 SNHLY and CDR2 FYNNEI. CDR3 nucleotide sequence: TGTGCCAGCTCGCGGTTAGCGGTCACAGATACGCAGTATTTT. It encodes CASSRLAVTDTQYF. Filled out from reference TRBV2 and TRBJ2-3, the complete variable domain reads EPEVTQTPSHQVTQMGQEVILRCVPISNHLYFYWYRQILGQKVEFLVSFYNNEISEKSEIFDDQFSVERPDGSNFTLKIRSTKLEDSAMYFCASSRLAVTDTQYFGPGTRLTVL.

A word on this clonotype: Given a much more abundant clone one base away, this may be a read error. This chain connects TRBV5-5 to TRBJ2-7, with D possibly being TRBD1 (6 bases). V lost 1 base to trimming and J lost 2 bases, with 13 bases between them. Germline CDR1 SGHKS, CDR2 YYEKEE (reference sequence). This CDR3 has 15 residues. The CDR3 DNA reads TGTGCCAGCAGCTTGTTCTCAGGGGACCCCTACGAGCAGTACTTC. Residues: CASSLFSGDPYEQYF.

This clonotype was detected only a few times. The chain links TRBV27 to TRBJ1-5; TRBD1 agrees at 10 bases. CDR1 is MNHEY, CDR2 SMNVEV, per germline (reference sequence). This CDR3 has 19 amino acids. J gave up 1 base and V 7 bases, and 16 bases lay outside the gene matches. The CDR3 DNA is TGTGCCAGCATTCCCCTAGACAGGGGGCGAGGTAGGAGCAATCAGCCCCAGCATTTT. It translates to CASIPLDRGRGRSNQPQHF.

This clonotype came up many times. The chain uses TRBV2 and TRBJ1-4, with D possibly TRBD1 on 6 matching bases. V was clipped by 9 bases and J by 1 base, with 9 bases between them. CDR1 and CDR2 (germline): SNHLY, FYNNEI. The CDR3 has 13 amino acids. The CDR3 DNA is TGTGCCAGTAGACAGGAAACTAATGAAAAACTGTTTTTT. The encoded protein is CASRQETNEKLFF. Using reference TRBV2 and TRBJ1-4 for the parts outside the CDR3, the full variable domain is EPEVTQTPSHQVTQMGQEVILRCVPISNHLYFYWYRQILGQKVEFLVSFYNNEISEKSEIFDDQFSVERPDGSNFTLKIRSTKLEDSAMYFCASRQETNEKLFFGSGTQLSVL.